These 23 T cell receptor beta chains came from one sample sequenced in a study of T cells in Graves' hyperthyroidism and ophthalmopathy. Amplification of TCR beta CDR3 regions was performed using RNA transcripts as template. TCR CDR3 underwent first-round RT-PCR with the HTBI primer set. Each CDR3 protein gets one entry after TCRdb re-called the multiplex PCR reads with MiXCR. The sample has 400,000 or so distinct CDR3 sequences, about 14% seen once. The sequenced material came from blood. All receptors derive from a man aged 45-65 years with Graves' ophthalmopathy.

This clonotype was seen at least ten times. This rearrangement joins TRBV5-1 to TRBJ2-3; 8 nucleotides agree with TRBD2. Germline V gene sequence: CDR1 SGHRS, CDR2 YFSETQ. The CDR3 runs to 16 residues. The J segment lost 3 bases and the V segment lost 1 base, leaving 7 bases of the junction unmatched. The CDR3 protein is CASSLYGRVATDTQYF. In DNA form, the CDR3 reads TGCGCCAGCAGCTTGTACGGGAGGGTTGCAACAGATACGCAGTATTTT.

This clonotype came up a few times. The rearrangement joins TRBV29-1 to TRBJ2-2; TRBD2 aligns across 11 bases. J was trimmed by 12 bases and V by 4 bases; bases with no gene match: 16. CDR1 and CDR2 (germline): SQVTM, ANQGSEA. This CDR3 contains 16 residues. As DNA, the CDR3 is TGCAGCGTTGGCAAGGGGATACTAGCGGGAGAAGAGAAGCTGTTTTTT. Translation: CSVGKGILAGEEKLFF.

This clonotype turned up a few times. The rearrangement links TRBV27 to TRBJ1-3; D ambiguous. The CDR3 runs to 13 residues. Per germline, CDR1 MNHEY and CDR2 SMNVEV (reference sequence). The V end lost 2 bases, the J end lost 4 bases, and 6 bases lay between the germline ends. The CDR3 protein is CASSLEPGNTIYF. For the CDR3, the DNA is TGTGCCAGCAGTTTAGAGCCGGGAAACACCATATATTTT.

The chain carries TRBV7-9 and TRBJ2-2; 7 nucleotides align to TRBD1. CDR1 SEHNR and CDR2 FQNEAQ come from the germline V gene (reference sequence). This CDR3 spans 15 amino acids. Trimming removed 1 base from V and 6 bases from J; junction bases left unmatched: 5. The chain's CDR3 is CASSLGQGAAGELFF. For the CDR3, the DNA is TGTGCCAGCAGCTTAGGACAGGGTGCAGCCGGGGAGCTGTTTTTT.

This clonotype was seen a few times. A much bigger clone sits one base away, suggesting this may be a read error. The CDR3 spells CAWGVGTSGYEQYF. The CDR3 DNA reads as TGTGCCTGGGGTGTCGGGACTAGCGGCTACGAGCAGTACTTC. The chain is built from TRBV30 and TRBJ2-7; 11 positions agree with TRBD2. The germline CDR1 and CDR2 sequences are GTSNPN and SVGIG (reference sequence). The CDR3 extends over 14 amino acids.

Ten or more counts support this clonotype. The chain employs TRBV11-2 and TRBJ1-1; TRBD1 might be the D (6 bases). From germline, CDR1 is SGHAT and CDR2 FQNNGV. The V gene lost 3 bases and the J gene lost 5 bases, with 7 bases spanning the gap. The CDR3 loop spans 12 amino acids. CDR3 sequence (DNA): TGTGCCAGCAGCTTTCAGGGGACTGAAGCTTTCTTT. Protein product: CASSFQGTEAFF.

The rearrangement joins TRBV19 to TRBJ1-1; TRBD1 is a possible D gene (5 bases). The CDR3 is 16 amino acids. Germline V gives CDR1 LNHDA, CDR2 SQIVND (reference sequence). With 2 bases removed from V and 0 bases from J, the gap between germline ends came to 13 bases. The CDR3 spells CASSILGLHMNTEAFF. CDR3 coding DNA: TGTGCCAGTAGTATATTGGGACTCCACATGAACACTGAAGCTTTCTTT.

The rearrangement links TRBV7-8 to TRBJ1-5, with no clear D. The V gene's germline CDR1 is SGHVS and CDR2 FQNEAQ. The CDR3 runs to 18 residues. With 2 bases removed from V and 3 bases from J, the gap between germline ends came to 20 bases. The CDR3 DNA sequence: TGTGCCAGCAGCTTAATGCCCGCCGCCCTCCGGGACAATCAGCCCCAGCATTTT. Amino acids: CASSLMPAALRDNQPQHF.

There are many counts of this clonotype. The chain links TRBV2 to TRBJ2-4; 9 nucleotides align to TRBD1. The CDR3 has 11 residues. J lost 12 bases, V lost 4 bases, and 1 base had no gene match. Germline assignment: CDR1 SNHLY and CDR2 FYNNEI. CDR3 DNA: TGTGCCAGCAGTGCGACAGGGGGTCAGTACTTC. This codes for CASSATGGQYF.

V usage is TRBV7-2 and J usage is TRBJ2-5, with 12 bases lining up with TRBD2. The V gene end was trimmed by 2 bases and the J gene end by 4 bases; junction bases not matched to a gene: 23. CDR3 length equals 22 residues. CDR1 and CDR2 (germline): SGHTA, FQGNSA. The CDR3 region has the DNA TGTGCCAGCAGCTTATCGTCCCGACCTCGGGCTAGCGGGAGGGCCGTTTCAGAGACCCAGTACTTC. Translated, it gives CASSLSSRPRASGRAVSETQYF.

In this sample, this clonotype turned up a few times. The V call is TRBV18, the J call TRBJ2-4; D ambiguous. This CDR3 is 14 amino acids long. V was cut by 0 bases and J by 4 bases, with 7 bases left in between. CDR1 is KGHSH and CDR2 is LQKENI in the germline V gene. CDR3 amino acids: CASSPPATKNIQYF. CDR3 coding DNA: TGTGCCAGCTCACCACCGGCCACAAAAAACATTCAGTACTTC.

The V gene is TRBV28, the J gene TRBJ1-5; maybe TRBD1 (6 bases). The CDR3 totals 14 residues. V was trimmed by 7 bases and J by 7 bases, leaving 17 bases between them. Germline assignment: CDR1 MDHEN and CDR2 SYDVKM. The CDR3 spells CASTPGGPRQPQHF. The CDR3 bases are TGTGCCAGCACCCCCGGGGGCCCTCGACAGCCCCAGCATTTT.

This chain connects TRBV18 to TRBJ1-1; TRBD1 matches 9 bases. The CDR3 sequence is 15 residues long. The germline V gene has CDR1 KGHSH and CDR2 LQKENI. V lost 2 bases and J lost 0; bases outside the gene matches: 1. This CDR3 is CASSPGTGLNTEAFF. The CDR3 DNA reads TGTGCCAGCTCACCAGGGACAGGGCTGAACACTGAAGCTTTCTTT.

About this clonotype itself: A much bigger clone sits one base away, suggesting this may be a read error. The rearrangement uses TRBV20-1 and TRBJ2-7, with 14 bases lining up with TRBD2. The CDR3 is 16 residues long. The germline CDR1 and CDR2 sequences are DFQATT and SNEGSKA (reference sequence). This CDR3 reads CSLDAFGTSGSYGQYF. The CDR3, as DNA: TGCAGTCTAGATGCGTTCGGGACTAGCGGGAGTTACGGGCAGTACTTC.

The table lists this clonotype with many counts. The chain employs TRBV30 and TRBJ1-2, with no clear D. CDR3 size: 10 residues. Germline V gene sequence: CDR1 GTSNPN, CDR2 SVGIG (reference sequence). The V gene lost 8 bases and the J gene lost 8 bases, with 12 bases spanning the gap. CDR3 nucleotide sequence: TGTGCCCGGGAGGAGGGAGGCTACACCTTC. It yields the protein CAREEGGYTF. The full variable domain, in which reference TRBV30 and TRBJ1-2 provide the parts outside the CDR3, is SQTIHQWPATLVQPVGSPLSLECTVEGTSNPNLYWYRQAAGRGLQLLFYSVGIGQISSEVPQNLSASRPQDRQFILSSKKLLLSDSGFYLCAREEGGYTFGSGTRLTVV.

This chain joins TRBV5-1 and TRBJ2-2; tentative D call: TRBD2 (6 bases). Looked up from germline, CDR1 is SGHRS and CDR2 is YFSETQ. CDR3 length equals 16 residues. V lost 5 bases, J lost 3 bases, and 17 bases lay in between. CDR3 sequence: CASRPGLAAYTGELFF. Here the CDR3 DNA reads TGCGCCAGCAGACCTGGCTTAGCGGCCTACACCGGGGAGCTGTTTTTT.

This clonotype was seen repeatedly, ten times or more. V is TRBV2 and J is TRBJ1-1; D perhaps matches TRBD1 (6 bases). CDR1 SNHLY and CDR2 FYNNEI come from the germline V gene. Trimming removed 6 bases from V and 6 bases from J, with 20 bases in between. The CDR3 runs 15 residues. CDR3 coding DNA: TGTGCCAGCAGCGGAGATGGGGGGCGCGTAGCTGAAGCTTTCTTT. It specifies CASSGDGGRVAEAFF.

The chain employs TRBV7-3 and TRBJ2-1; TRBD2 matches at 9 bases. CDR3 length: 17 amino acids. Germline-derived CDR1 and CDR2 are SGHTA and FQGTGA. V dropped 2 bases and J dropped 0; count of bases not matched to a gene: 5. The CDR3: CASSLVGGRGSYNEQFF. The CDR3 region has the DNA TGTGCCAGCAGCTTAGTAGGCGGGAGGGGCTCCTACAATGAGCAGTTCTTC.

This clonotype occurred many times. The rearrangement joins TRBV20-1 to TRBJ2-3, with 10 nucleotides matching TRBD2. The CDR3 is 16 residues long. Losses at the gene ends were 3 bases for V and 2 bases for J; bases not matched to a gene: 8. Germline V gene lookup returns CDR1 DFQATT and CDR2 SNEGSKA (reference sequence). CDR3 DNA: TGCAGTGCTAGTCGTCGGCTAGCGGGAGTCACAGATACGCAGTATTTT. Translating it yields CSASRRLAGVTDTQYF.

This clonotype was counted at least ten times. The chain employs TRBV9 and TRBJ2-5, with a tentative D call TRBD2 (5 bases). The V and J ends lost 6 bases and 5 bases respectively, with 17 bases between them. This CDR3 is 14 amino acids long. CDR1 SGDLS and CDR2 YYNGEE come from the germline V gene. The CDR3 here is CASTPGVLRETQYF. The CDR3 DNA follows: TGTGCCAGCACCCCCGGGGTTCTCAGGGAGACCCAGTACTTC.

This clonotype occurred a few times. This chain connects TRBV13 to TRBJ1-2, with D unresolved. V was clipped by 3 bases and J by 6 bases, with 26 bases between them. The CDR3 totals 18 residues. Germline V gene data show CDR1 as PRHDT and CDR2 as FYEKMQ (reference sequence). The DNA for the CDR3 is TGTGCCAGCAGCTTCCATTACCCGCAGACGGACGGAAGCGATGGCTACACCTTC. Protein sequence: CASSFHYPQTDGSDGYTF.

The chain combines TRBV7-8 with TRBJ2-7; D is uncertain. V was trimmed by 2 bases and J by 5 bases, leaving 19 bases between them. The length of the CDR3 is 16 residues. CDR1 and CDR2 (germline): SGHVS, FQNEAQ. CDR3 region: CASSLYLTERFDEQYF. CDR3 DNA sequence: TGTGCCAGCAGCTTATATCTAACTGAGAGATTTGACGAGCAGTACTTC.

This clonotype was detected many times. The chain combines TRBV19 with TRBJ2-7; 10 nucleotides align to TRBD1. Germline CDR1 LNHDA, CDR2 SQIVND (reference sequence). The CDR3 runs to 16 residues. V shed 4 bases and J 3 bases; nucleotides not matched to a gene: 9. The chain's CDR3 is CASSTPGTGALYEQYF. The CDR3 nucleotides read TGTGCCAGTAGTACGCCCGGGACAGGGGCTCTCTACGAGCAGTACTTC.